These 28 T cell receptor beta chains came from one sample sequenced in a study of T cells and Merkel cell carcinoma outcomes. Assay: immunoSEQ multiplex PCR; the TCRdb copy retains only in-frame clones and omits some. The sample shows about 19,000 clones, more than 65% of them seen only once. Sequencing used tumor tissue from Merkel cell carcinoma. The receptor set was obtained from a human donor with Merkel cell carcinoma.

This rearrangement joins TRBV6-1 to TRBJ2-2; D is unclear. Trimming pared 4 bases from V and 4 bases from J, leaving 10 bases between. This CDR3 region has 14 residues. Germline assignment: CDR1 MNHNS and CDR2 SASEGT. The CDR3 DNA sequence: TGTGCCAGCAGTGGAACGTGGGTCACCGGGGAGCTGTTTTTT. This sequence encodes CASSGTWVTGELFF.

V usage is TRBV28 and J usage is TRBJ1-2; D is perhaps TRBD1 (5 bases). Trimming cost V 2 bases and J 4 bases, with 26 bases left between them. The CDR3 totals 19 residues. Germline V gene sequence: CDR1 MDHEN, CDR2 SYDVKM. The CDR3 DNA is TGTGCCAGCAGTTTAACTGTCCTTTTGAAGGGACCTGGGGGCTATGGCTACACCTTC. Amino acids: CASSLTVLLKGPGGYGYTF.

The chain uses TRBV7-9 and TRBJ1-1, with 8 nucleotides matching TRBD1. The CDR3 covers 13 residues. CDR1 SEHNR and CDR2 FQNEAQ come from the germline V gene (reference sequence). V was clipped by 5 bases and J by 4 bases; unmatched bases: 3. CDR3 sequence (DNA): TGTGCCAGCAGCCAAGGACAGGGCACTGAAGCTTTCTTT. This gives the protein CASSQGQGTEAFF.

The rearrangement links TRBV6-6 to TRBJ2-7; D possibly matches TRBD1 or TRBD2 (5 bases each). Trimming shortened V by 5 bases and J by 3 bases, and 17 bases separated the two germline ends. The CDR3 is made up of 15 amino acids. Germline V lookup: CDR1 MNHNY, CDR2 SVGAGI (reference sequence). As DNA, the CDR3 is TGTGCCAGCAGTCAAGACGGGACCGCCAACTACGAGCAGTACTTC. Protein product: CASSQDGTANYEQYF.

The chain is built from TRBV29-1 and TRBJ2-5, with TRBD2 matching over 10 bases. This CDR3 is built from 12 residues. CDR1 and CDR2 (germline): SQVTM, ANQGSEA. The ends lost 7 bases at V and 5 bases at J; junction bases unmatched: 4. CDR3 amino acids: CSGASGSETQYF. CDR3 sequence (DNA): TGCAGCGGGGCTAGCGGGAGCGAGACCCAGTACTTC.

This sequence joins TRBV11-2 and TRBJ1-2; no clear D. Germline V gene data show CDR1 as SGHAT and CDR2 as FQNNGV. The CDR3 spans 14 residues. V lost 1 base and J 6 bases, leaving 12 bases between the germline ends. CDR3 DNA: TGTGCCAGCAGCTTAGTTCGGGGTTCTGATGGCTACACCTTC. It is translated as CASSLVRGSDGYTF.

The chain employs TRBV7-9 and TRBJ2-1, with 10 positions matching TRBD1. Germline V gene sequence: CDR1 SEHNR, CDR2 FQNEAQ (reference sequence). CDR3 size: 15 residues. With V trimmed by 4 bases and J by 7 bases, 7 bases remained unmatched. The CDR3 reads CASSSGTGERNEQFF. The DNA of the CDR3 is TGTGCCAGCAGCTCAGGGACAGGGGAGAGGAATGAGCAGTTCTTC.

The rearrangement links TRBV5-4 to TRBJ2-2; unclear D gene. This CDR3 comprises 12 residues. V lost 6 bases, J lost 3 bases, and 6 bases lay in between. Germline V gene sequence: CDR1 SGHNT, CDR2 YYREEE (reference sequence). This CDR3 is CASTLDTGELFF. The CDR3 DNA reads TGTGCCAGCACCTTAGACACCGGGGAGCTGTTTTTT.

The chain uses TRBV11-3 and TRBJ2-7, with 8 bases that match TRBD1. The germline gives CDR1 SGHNT, CDR2 YENEEA. Trimming cost V 4 bases and J 4 bases; bases outside gene matches: 9. The CDR3 is made up of 15 amino acids. The CDR3 bases are TGTGCCAGCAGCTCTCGACAGGGGAGCTGGTACGAGCAGTACTTC. Translated, it gives CASSSRQGSWYEQYF. Together with reference TRBV11-3 and TRBJ2-7, the CDR3 gives the full variable domain: EAGVVQSPRYKIIEKKQPVAFWCNPISGHNTLYWYLQNLGQGPELLIRYENEEAVDDSQLPKDRFSAERLKGVDSTLKIQPAELGDSAVYLCASSSRQGSWYEQYFGPGTRLTVT.

This sequence joins TRBV5-1 and TRBJ2-3, with D tentatively TRBD2 (6 bases). The CDR3 contains 15 residues. The germline V and J ends were trimmed by 3 bases and 1 base, with 12 bases remaining between them. Germline-derived CDR1 and CDR2 are SGHRS and YFSETQ. CDR3 in amino acids: CASSSSGPRTDTQYF. In DNA form, the CDR3 reads TGCGCCAGCAGCTCCAGCGGGCCTCGCACAGATACGCAGTATTTT.

V usage is TRBV28 and J usage is TRBJ1-1; no clear D gene. Germline CDR1 MDHEN, CDR2 SYDVKM. V lost 3 bases to trimming and J lost 0 bases, with 8 bases between them. CDR3 size: 14 residues. CDR3 nucleotide sequence: TGTGCCAGCAGTTTTGCACAGTTGAACACTGAAGCTTTCTTT. Translating it yields CASSFAQLNTEAFF.

This chain uses TRBV5-1 with TRBJ2-3; D perhaps matches TRBD2 (5 bases). The CDR3 covers 13 residues. Germline lookup yields CDR1 SGHRS and CDR2 YFSETQ. The V end was cut by 2 bases, the J end by 1 base, with 5 bases between. This CDR3 reads CASSFGGTDTQYF. Written as DNA, the CDR3 is TGCGCCAGCAGCTTCGGGGGCACAGATACGCAGTATTTT.

The V gene is TRBV4-2, the J gene TRBJ1-1; D might be TRBD1 (5 bases). There are 14 residues in the CDR3. Germline V CDR1 and CDR2: LGHNA, YNFKEQ. The V end was cut by 3 bases, the J end by 5 bases, with 13 bases between. The CDR3 reads CASSQARGETEAFF. CDR3 sequence (DNA): TGTGCCAGCAGCCAGGCCCGGGGCGAGACTGAAGCTTTCTTT.

V and J are TRBV28 and TRBJ1-1; D gene unclear. In germline, CDR1 is MDHEN, CDR2 SYDVKM. The CDR3 is made up of 10 amino acids. Trimming stripped 8 bases from V and 11 bases from J, with 12 bases between. CDR3 region: CASGRAWAFF. The DNA of the CDR3 is TGTGCCAGCGGAAGAGCGTGGGCTTTCTTT.

CDR3 nucleotides: TGTGCCAGCAGTCCAGGGGCTAGCGGTTACGAGCAGTACTTC. Its protein product is CASSPGASGYEQYF. The chain couples TRBV4-2 to TRBJ2-7; D is perhaps TRBD2 (7 bases). The CDR3 is 14 residues long. The germline V gene has CDR1 LGHNA and CDR2 YNFKEQ. The germline V and J ends were trimmed by 6 bases and 4 bases, with 16 bases remaining between them.

This sequence joins TRBV19 and TRBJ1-2, with 7 bases fitting TRBD1. The ends lost 7 bases at V and 2 bases at J; junction bases unmatched: 4. The CDR3 covers 13 residues. Germline values: CDR1 LNHDA, CDR2 SQIVND (reference sequence). In DNA form, the CDR3 reads TGTGCCAGTAACCCGGGACAGAACTATGGCTACACCTTC. Protein sequence: CASNPGQNYGYTF.

The V call is TRBV20-1, the J call TRBJ1-2, with D possibly matching TRBD1 (5 bases). The V gene's germline CDR1 is DFQATT and CDR2 SNEGSKA (reference sequence). The CDR3 extends over 10 amino acids. CDR3 nucleotide sequence: TGCAGCTACGACAGCTATGGCTACACCTTC. Translating it yields CSYDSYGYTF.

The CDR3 nucleotides are TGTGCCAGCAGCTTAGCTGCAGCTAACTATGGCTACACCTTC. Translated: CASSLAAANYGYTF. The V and J genes are TRBV7-2 and TRBJ1-2; D remains ambiguous. Germline-derived CDR1 and CDR2 are SGHTA and FQGNSA. The CDR3 extends over 14 amino acids. The V and J ends lost 0 bases and 0 bases respectively, with 5 bases between them.

V usage is TRBV13 and J usage is TRBJ2-1; TRBD2 matches at 11 bases. Germline CDR1 and CDR2: PRHDT and FYEKMQ (reference sequence). CDR3 length equals 15 residues. V shed 4 bases and J 8 bases; nucleotides not matched to a gene: 7. This CDR3 reads CASSYSGGAADEQFF. Written as DNA, the CDR3 is TGTGCCAGCAGCTATAGCGGGGGGGCGGCGGATGAGCAGTTCTTC.

The chain recombines TRBV30 with TRBJ1-2; D gene uncertain. The V gene's germline CDR1 is GTSNPN and CDR2 SVGIG (reference sequence). Between the trimmed V and J ends, which lost 2 bases and 7 bases, there was a span of 8 bases. The CDR3 length is 11 residues. The CDR3 here is CAWSSGAGYTF. Here the CDR3 DNA reads TGTGCCTGGAGTTCGGGTGCTGGCTACACCTTC. The full variable domain, in which reference TRBV30 and TRBJ1-2 provide the parts outside the CDR3, is SQTIHQWPATLVQPVGSPLSLECTVEGTSNPNLYWYRQAAGRGLQLLFYSVGIGQISSEVPQNLSASRPQDRQFILSSKKLLLSDSGFYLCAWSSGAGYTFGSGTRLTVV.

This clone showed up just a few times. The genes are TRBV7-8 and TRBJ2-7; D perhaps matches TRBD1 (6 bases). V shed 5 bases and J shed 2 bases, with 13 bases lying between them. CDR1 is SGHVS, CDR2 FQNEAQ, per germline. CDR3 size: 14 residues. CDR3 in DNA: TGTGCCAGCAGCGGGACAACCTCTGCCTACGAGCAGTACTTC. Protein sequence: CASSGTTSAYEQYF.

CDR3 DNA: TGTGCCAGCAGTGGCGAGCGGGGGACGGAGCAGTTCTTC. Protein product: CASSGERGTEQFF. V and J are TRBV6-1 and TRBJ2-1, with TRBD2 matching over 8 bases. The germline CDR1 and CDR2 sequences are MNHNS and SASEGT. CDR3 size: 13 residues. V lost 4 bases, J lost 10 bases, and 6 bases stayed unmatched.

This sequence joins TRBV18 and TRBJ1-2; D is unclear. Looked up from germline, CDR1 is KGHSH and CDR2 is LQKENI. The CDR3 extends over 11 amino acids. The V gene lost 5 bases and the J gene lost 9 bases, with 10 bases spanning the gap. As DNA, the CDR3 is TGTGCCAGCTCAACGGCACACAGCTACACCTTC. This encodes CASSTAHSYTF.

The genes are TRBV27 and TRBJ2-3; D unclear. This CDR3 comprises 15 residues. The germline V gene encodes CDR1 MNHEY and CDR2 SMNVEV (reference sequence). V gave up 5 bases and J gave up 0 bases, with 12 bases separating them. This CDR3 reads CASSRLPRSTDTQYF. The CDR3 DNA follows: TGTGCCAGCAGTCGACTGCCACGGAGCACAGATACGCAGTATTTT.

This sequence joins TRBV7-8 and TRBJ1-5, with 8 bases matching TRBD1. In germline, CDR1 is SGHVS, CDR2 FQNEAQ. The CDR3 is made up of 16 amino acids. With 8 bases clipped from V and 2 bases from J, the junction kept 11 bases outside the gene matches. CDR3: CASVMGTGWGNQPQHF. The CDR3 DNA reads as TGTGCCAGCGTGATGGGGACAGGCTGGGGCAATCAGCCCCAGCATTTT.

The V and J genes are TRBV30 and TRBJ2-1; the D is unclear. CDR1 and CDR2 from the germline V gene are GTSNPN and SVGIG (reference sequence). The CDR3 length is 9 residues. V lost 2 bases, J lost 15 bases, and 8 bases lay in between. The CDR3 reads CAWSQRTFF. The DNA for the CDR3 is TGTGCCTGGAGTCAGCGTACGTTCTTC. The full variable domain, with the rest looked up from reference TRBV30 and TRBJ2-1, is SQTIHQWPATLVQPVGSPLSLECTVEGTSNPNLYWYRQAAGRGLQLLFYSVGIGQISSEVPQNLSASRPQDRQFILSSKKLLLSDSGFYLCAWSQRTFFGPGTRLTVL.

The gene calls are TRBV14 and TRBJ1-2; a possible D gene is TRBD1 (5 bases). The CDR3 length is 17 residues. The V end lost 0 bases, the J end lost 0 bases, and 14 bases lay between the germline ends. From germline, CDR1 is SGHDN and CDR2 FVKESK. CDR3 amino acids: CASSQDRRDGPNYGYTF. The CDR3 nucleotides read TGTGCCAGCAGCCAAGATAGAAGGGACGGACCTAACTATGGCTACACCTTC.

V usage is TRBV15 and J usage is TRBJ2-5; D assignment may be TRBD1 or TRBD2 (6 bases each). V was shortened by 0 bases and J by 5 bases, with 16 bases between the two germline ends. Germline V gene data show CDR1 as LNHNV and CDR2 as YYDKDF (reference sequence). The CDR3 covers 16 residues. CDR3 bases: TGTGCCACCAGCAGAGATGGATACCGGAGGGGGGAGACCCAGTACTTC. This gives the protein CATSRDGYRRGETQYF.